This TCR beta chain was documented in a study of blood T cell repertoires in COVID-19. The method was immunoSEQ multiplex PCR; TCRdb's version includes in-frame clones alone and lacks a portion of them. Among under 60,000 clones listed, around nine tenths were seen once. The sequenced material came from peripheral blood. The receptor was derived from a woman aged 55-70 years with COVID-19, enrolled during active disease.

CDR3 residues: CASSSSGRAQETQYF. The CDR3 region has the DNA TGCGCCAGCAGCTCCAGCGGGAGGGCCCAAGAGACCCAGTACTTC. This chain joins TRBV5-1 and TRBJ2-5, with 10 bases lining up with TRBD2. Germline-derived CDR1 and CDR2 are SGHRS and YFSETQ. This CDR3 has 15 amino acids. V lost 3 bases, J lost 1 base, and 3 bases stayed unmatched.